Described below is a single T cell receptor (beta chain) sequence and its context. The clone's antigen remains unknown. Per-base quality was not reported, and no clone a single base away is much larger than it. The label giving this sample's time point can be read as: about 28 days (+/-7) after the second vaccine dose. AZD1222 recipients given second doses at about 4 weeks or at about 12 weeks were pooled, since spike-specific TCR depth and breadth were not found to differ between the two schedules. The vaccinee samples were drawn from two UK trials, COV001 and COV002, one of which was a single-blind randomized controlled phase 2/3 trial testing AZD1222 (ChAdOx1 nCoV-19) in healthy adults. For TCRbeta chain sequencing, PBMC samples from trial participants were taken at day 0 and at day 28 after the second dose. The CDR3 runs 13 amino acids, cysteine and phenylalanine included. Only the CDR3 part of the read is kept: 39 bases, read in frame from the first base. The V end loses 2 bases and the J end loses 7 bases, and a stretch of 11 bases separates them. CDR1 and CDR2 (MDHEN, SYDVKM) derive from the germline V gene.

The CDR3 regions of human TCRbeta chains were subjected to immunosequencing. As for the original processing: Repertoire TCRs were checked for matches against a reference library of SARS-CoV-2-specific TCRs that had been generated using the MIRA antigen-specificity platform. Breadth was defined as the fraction of unique TCRs that were SARS-CoV-2-associated, and depth was defined as the fraction of total T cells that were SARS-CoV-2-associated. Using the MIRA data, each spike-specific TCR was mapped to the spike region that the TCR reacts to and placed in a CD4 or CD8 class. Log10-transformed breadth and depth values were compared by one-way ANOVA with Sidak's multiple comparisons tests. This immuneACCESS table, as held by TCRdb, lists in-frame sequences with V and J called but not all clones. Of the missing ones, under half trace to an unresolved V gene in checked studies; the others have no known cause. Clonal size and the V and J genes are those of that table, whereas D and trimming came from the DNA. This sample gives 95,000 to 150,000 clones in total; around 85% of them show up just once. The ten largest clones take up less than 5.5% of the sample.

The record originates from a study of T cell responses to AZD1222 COVID-19 vaccine (dated by TCRdb to the early 2020s). Study-level background: A total of 230 to 250 trial participants underwent TCR sequencing, of whom 200 to 220 had received two doses of AZD1222 and about 25 had received two doses of the MenACWY control vaccine. Enrollment into the trials was organized by age into subgroups of 18-55, 56-69 and 70-plus years, and those subgroups contained about 150, 27 and 61 TCR-sequenced participants, respectively.

On the study overall, not on this receptor specifically: The 56-69-year group was small, and its depth increase did not reach significance, likely because of low power. Because no day 14 peak-response samples were available, the repertoires could be characterized only after the peak T cell response. Conclusions about previously exposed vaccinees are limited, since just 5 to 7 AZD1222 recipients were seropositive for SARS-CoV-2 at baseline. Participants were mostly white British and included more females than males, and it was suggested by the authors that clonal diversity may have been underestimated. Nearly half of unique spike-specific TCRs reportedly recognized epitopes outside regions mutated in the B.1.351 and B.1.1.7 variants. Vaccine-associated CD4 TCRs spanned the whole spike protein, with dominant responses in regions 160-218 and 743-854. After two AZD1222 doses, both the breadth and the depth of spike-specific TCRs were significantly higher than at day 0 and than in MenACWY recipients.

Source: peripheral blood, taken 28 days after the second AZD1222 dose. The chain is assembled from TRBV28 and TRBJ1-1; tentative D gene TRBD1, with 5 bases matching. The receptor was isolated from an adult who received the AZD1222 COVID-19 vaccine. The CDR3 amino acid sequence is: CASSLSQGFEAFF. The nucleotide sequence is TGTGCCAGCAGTTTAAGTCAGGGCTTTGAAGCTTTCTTT.